This TCR beta chain was sequenced in a study of blood T cells in healthy people across ages. A note on this clonotype: One end of the junction does not line up with germline, which may come from a read error.

The authors ran a second PCR of roughly 6 to 12 cycles using a sample-barcoded 5' primer and a J-beta primer mix. In TCRdb, the 5' RACE reads were re-called with MiXCR into one record per CDR3 protein. The table has about 1.1 million distinct CDR3 sequences, 35% to 40% seen once; the top ten hold around 12%. The sequenced sample consisted of blood. The origin of this receptor is a man younger than 30 in good health.

The CDR3 sequence: CASSVEADSNQPQHF. Here the CDR3 DNA reads TGTGCCAGTAGTGTAGAAGCGGATAGCAATCAGCCCCAGCATTTT. The gene calls are TRBV19 and TRBJ1-5, with no clear D. This CDR3 region has 15 residues. CDR1 is LNHDA, CDR2 SQIVND, per germline (reference sequence). The variable domain in full, completed from reference TRBV19 and TRBJ1-5, reads DGGITQSPKYLFRKEGQNVTLSCEQNLNHDAMYWYRQDPGQGLRLIYYSQIVNDFQKGDIAEGYSVSREKKESFPLTVTSAQKNPTAFYLCASSVEADSNQPQHFGDGTRLSIL.